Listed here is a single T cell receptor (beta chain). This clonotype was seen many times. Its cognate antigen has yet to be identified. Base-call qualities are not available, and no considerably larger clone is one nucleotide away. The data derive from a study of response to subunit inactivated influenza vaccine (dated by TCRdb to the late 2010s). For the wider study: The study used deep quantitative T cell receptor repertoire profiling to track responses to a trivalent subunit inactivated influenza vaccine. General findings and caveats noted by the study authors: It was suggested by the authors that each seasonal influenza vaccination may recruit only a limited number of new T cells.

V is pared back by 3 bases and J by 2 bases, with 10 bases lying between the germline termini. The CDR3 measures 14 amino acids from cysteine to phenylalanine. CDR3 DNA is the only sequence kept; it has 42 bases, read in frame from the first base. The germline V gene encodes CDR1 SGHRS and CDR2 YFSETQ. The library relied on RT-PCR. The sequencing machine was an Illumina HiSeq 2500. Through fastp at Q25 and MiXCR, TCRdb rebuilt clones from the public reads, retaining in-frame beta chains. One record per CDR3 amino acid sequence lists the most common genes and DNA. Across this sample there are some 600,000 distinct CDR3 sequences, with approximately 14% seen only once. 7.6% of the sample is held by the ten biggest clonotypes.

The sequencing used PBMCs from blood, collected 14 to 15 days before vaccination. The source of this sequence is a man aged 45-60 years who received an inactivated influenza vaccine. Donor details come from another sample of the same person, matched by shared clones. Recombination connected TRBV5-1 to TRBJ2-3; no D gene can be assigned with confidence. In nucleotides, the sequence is TGCGCCAGCAGCTCTACTGCGGCCACAGATACGCAGTATTTT. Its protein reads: CASSSTAATDTQYF.